A single sample is the source of the 4 T cell receptor beta chains below, sequenced in a study of blood T cell repertoires in COVID-19. Clones were read by immunoSEQ multiplex PCR, and TCRdb kept only the in-frame ones, dropping some. The data hold under 500,000 clones, with 80% to 90% observed a single time. Sequenced material: PBMCs or T cells enriched from blood (not recorded which). Every receptor here comes from a man aged 25 to 45 who had recovered from COVID-19.

J is TRBJ2-2 and V is TRBV9; 8 nucleotides align to TRBD2. V lost 3 bases to trimming and J lost 7 bases; unmatched junction nucleotides: 5. This CDR3 contains 14 residues. From germline, CDR1 is SGDLS and CDR2 YYNGEE. The CDR3 bases are TGTGCCAGCAGCGGGACTAGCTCGGGCGGGGAGCTGTTTTTT. Translation: CASSGTSSGGELFF.

The chain couples TRBV11-2 to TRBJ2-3; 9 bases match TRBD2. Germline trimming cut 4 bases from V and 4 bases from J; bases unmatched to any gene: 6. CDR3 length: 15 residues. Germline assignment: CDR1 SGHAT and CDR2 FQNNGV. CDR3 sequence (DNA): TGTGCCAGCAGCTCCATCCGCGGGAGGGCAGATACGCAGTATTTT. Amino acids: CASSSIRGRADTQYF.

The chain employs TRBV11-2 and TRBJ2-7; 7 positions match TRBD2. V lost 3 bases and J lost 2; bases outside the gene matches: 4. Germline V gene data show CDR1 as SGHAT and CDR2 as FQNNGV. This CDR3 comprises 14 residues. The CDR3: CASSLRLATYEQYF. The CDR3 DNA sequence: TGTGCCAGCAGCTTGCGACTAGCTACCTACGAGCAGTACTTC.

The chain links TRBV27 to TRBJ2-4; 11 nucleotides agree with TRBD2. This CDR3 region has 17 residues. The V and J ends lost 5 bases and 9 bases, in that order; junction bases with no gene match: 15. Germline CDR1 and CDR2: MNHEY and SMNVEV (reference sequence). CDR3 DNA sequence: TGTGCCAGCAGTCCCGGACTAGCGGGCCTCTCGGGAGGCATTCAGTACTTC. Amino acids: CASSPGLAGLSGGIQYF.